What follows is one T cell receptor beta chain and its context. Its antigen is still unknown. Method: immunoSEQ multiplex PCR; TCRdb's copy keeps in-frame clones and lacks some. Among 2 million to 2.5 million clones, approximately 90% were seen once, and the ten largest hold more than 0.35%. The data were taken from a study of shared clonotypes between healthy human individuals. Study-level points and caveats: Relative to their counterparts shared across all four donors, non-shared clonotypes exhibited diminished generation probabilities.

Germline V gene lookup returns CDR1 SGHRS and CDR2 YFSETQ. Trimming took off 3 bases at V and 6 bases at J, with 18 bases between the two ends. The CDR3 sequence is 15 residues long. The rearrangement joins TRBV5-1 to TRBJ2-5; D possibly corresponds to TRBD1 (5 bases). The sample taken for sequencing was naive CD4+ T cells from PBMCs. Noted subset: CD45RA+ positively selected. This clonotype was obtained from a man between 18 and 35 years old in good health. Some clones in this sample may be carry-over from other donors' samples. The CDR3 loop is CASSSLVAGHKTQYF. The CDR3, as DNA: TGCGCCAGCAGCTCCCTGGTGGCAGGGCATAAGACCCAGTACTTC.